These 6 T cell receptor beta chains were sequenced from one sample in a study of technical replicates of blood from several donors. The protocol was immunoSEQ multiplex PCR, while the TCRdb copy is restricted to in-frame clones and leaves out a portion. The data contain 85,000 to 100,000 clones, less than 95% of them singletons. Sequenced material: T cells isolated from PBMCs. These receptors were obtained from a human donor in good health.

CDR3 DNA sequence: TGTGCCAGCAGATCAACAGGGTACGGTGAAGCTTTCTTT. This sequence encodes CASRSTGYGEAFF. This chain joins TRBV6-5 and TRBJ1-1, with a weak D call TRBD1 (6 bases). The CDR3 has 13 residues. CDR1 and CDR2 from the germline V gene are MNHEY and SVGAGI. V lost 6 bases, J lost 7 bases, and 15 bases lay in between.

The gene calls are TRBV6-5 and TRBJ2-3; D might be TRBD1 (6 bases). The ends were cut back, 2 bases at V and 1 base at J, with 10 bases in the middle. Germline V lookup: CDR1 MNHEY, CDR2 SVGAGI. The CDR3 has 15 amino acids. CDR3 protein: CASSYTGSGTDTQYF. In DNA form, the CDR3 reads TGTGCCAGCAGTTACACAGGGTCGGGCACAGATACGCAGTATTTT.

This chain connects TRBV5-1 to TRBJ2-5, with TRBD2 identical over 7 bases. The CDR3 totals 13 residues. Trimming cost V 2 bases and J 6 bases; bases outside gene matches: 4. Germline-derived CDR1 and CDR2 are SGHRS and YFSETQ. The CDR3 DNA follows: TGCGCCAGCAGCTTCGGGGGGAGGCAGACCCAGTACTTC. Protein: CASSFGGRQTQYF.

The chain combines TRBV28 with TRBJ2-7, with D perhaps TRBD1 (6 bases). V lost 5 bases and J 5 bases, leaving 22 bases between the germline ends. Germline CDR1 and CDR2: MDHEN and SYDVKM. CDR3 length: 16 residues. The CDR3: CASSPIQGWGVHEQYF. The DNA for the CDR3 is TGTGCCAGCAGTCCGATACAGGGATGGGGTGTTCACGAGCAGTACTTC.

This clone occurred once. In DNA form, the CDR3 reads TGCGCCAGCAGCCCGGAATTAGGGTGGGAGGCAGGGGGCCCGAACACTGAAGCTTTCTTT. It encodes CASSPELGWEAGGPNTEAFF. This rearrangement joins TRBV5-1 to TRBJ1-1, with 8 bases that match TRBD1. V was pared by 4 bases and J by 1 base, with 21 bases of the junction left unmatched. Germline V gives CDR1 SGHRS, CDR2 YFSETQ. The CDR3 contains 20 residues.

The V call is TRBV6-6, the J call TRBJ1-5; 7 bases align to TRBD1. CDR1 is MNHNY, CDR2 SVGAGI, per germline (reference sequence). V lost 8 bases, J lost 5 bases, and 9 bases stayed unmatched. This CDR3 has 14 residues. CDR3 in amino acids: CASGRQGGYQPQHF. In DNA form, the CDR3 reads TGTGCCAGCGGAAGACAGGGTGGCTATCAGCCCCAGCATTTT.